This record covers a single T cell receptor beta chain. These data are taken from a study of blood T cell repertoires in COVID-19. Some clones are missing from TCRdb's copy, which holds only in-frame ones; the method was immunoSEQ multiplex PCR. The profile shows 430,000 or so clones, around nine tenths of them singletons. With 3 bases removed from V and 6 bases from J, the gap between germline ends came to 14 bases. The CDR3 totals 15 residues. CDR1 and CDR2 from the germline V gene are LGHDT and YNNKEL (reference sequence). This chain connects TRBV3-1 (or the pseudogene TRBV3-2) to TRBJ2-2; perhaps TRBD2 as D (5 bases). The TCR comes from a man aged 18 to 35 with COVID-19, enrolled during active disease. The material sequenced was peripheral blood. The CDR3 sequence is CASSQSWSGAGELFF. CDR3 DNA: TGTGCCAGCAGCCAGAGCTGGTCCGGGGCCGGGGAGCTGTTTTTT.